This T cell receptor (beta chain) was recorded in a study of hypomethylating agent response in myelodysplastic syndrome. Study details: The myelodysplastic syndrome patients comprised about nine men and a couple of women.

Findings and caveats of the study: This small study analyzed only roughly ten patients. Shared GLIPH2 clusters possibly recognizing novel MDS antigens remain unconfirmed.

The analysis used unsorted bulk bone marrow, not T-cell subsets. CDR1 is SGHVS and CDR2 is FQNEAQ in the germline V gene. The CDR3 has 18 amino acids. V shed 5 bases and J shed 4 bases, with 24 bases lying between them. Method: immunoSEQ multiplex PCR; TCRdb's copy keeps in-frame clones and lacks some. The sample lists several thousand clones; less than 90% were seen once. This clone came up once. The target antigen is unknown. The material was bone marrow, obtained before or after starting hypomethylating agent treatment for myelodysplastic syndrome (not recorded which). This chain links TRBV7-8 with TRBJ2-4, with D maybe TRBD2 (6 bases). This TCR was sampled from a human donor with myelodysplastic syndrome. The CDR3 DNA reads as TGTGCCAGCAGCCCCCGGACCTCAAGGGGAGGAATGAAAAACATTCAGTACTTC. Protein product: CASSPRTSRGGMKNIQYF.